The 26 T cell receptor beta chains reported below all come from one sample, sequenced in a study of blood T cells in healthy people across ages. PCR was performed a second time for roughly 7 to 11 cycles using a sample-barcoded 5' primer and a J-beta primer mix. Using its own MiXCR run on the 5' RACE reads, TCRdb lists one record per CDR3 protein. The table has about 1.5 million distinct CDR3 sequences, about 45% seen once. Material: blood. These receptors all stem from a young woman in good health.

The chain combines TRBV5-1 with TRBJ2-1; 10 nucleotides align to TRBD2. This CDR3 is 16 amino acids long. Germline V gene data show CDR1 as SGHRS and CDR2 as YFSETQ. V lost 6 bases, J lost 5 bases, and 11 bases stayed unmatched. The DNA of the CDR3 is TGCGCCAGCATGGGTAGCGGGGGGACCTGGGACAATGAGCAGTTCTTC. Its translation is CASMGSGGTWDNEQFF. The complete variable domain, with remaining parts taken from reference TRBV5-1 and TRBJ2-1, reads KAGVTQTPRYLIKTRGQQVTLSCSPISGHRSVSWYQQTPGQGLQFLFEYFSETQRNKGNFPGRFSGRQFSNSRSEMNVSTLELGDSALYLCASMGSGGTWDNEQFFGPGTRLTVL.

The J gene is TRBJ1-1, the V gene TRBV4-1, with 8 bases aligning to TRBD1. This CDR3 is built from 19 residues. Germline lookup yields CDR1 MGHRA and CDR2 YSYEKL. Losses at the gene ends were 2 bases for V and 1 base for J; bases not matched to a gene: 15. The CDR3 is CASSQPRYGQGKWNTEAFF. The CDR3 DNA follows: TGCGCCAGCAGCCAACCTCGTTATGGACAGGGAAAGTGGAACACTGAAGCTTTCTTT.

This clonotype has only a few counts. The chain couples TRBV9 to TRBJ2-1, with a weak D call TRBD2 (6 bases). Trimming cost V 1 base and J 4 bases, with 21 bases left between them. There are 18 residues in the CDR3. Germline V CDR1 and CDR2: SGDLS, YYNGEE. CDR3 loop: CASSVYGRAGLDYNEQFF. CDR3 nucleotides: TGTGCCAGCAGCGTATATGGGAGAGCGGGCCTGGATTACAATGAGCAGTTCTTC. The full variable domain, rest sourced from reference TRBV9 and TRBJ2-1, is DSGVTQTPKHLITATGQRVTLRCSPRSGDLSVYWYQQSLDQGLQFLIQYYNGEERAKGNILERFSAQQFPDLHSELNLSSLELGDSALYFCASSVYGRAGLDYNEQFFGPGTRLTVL.

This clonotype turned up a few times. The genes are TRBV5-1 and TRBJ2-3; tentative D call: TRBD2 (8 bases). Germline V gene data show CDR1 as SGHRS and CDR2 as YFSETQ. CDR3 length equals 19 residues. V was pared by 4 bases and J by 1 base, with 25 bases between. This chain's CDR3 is CASSTSGRGGDLRTDTQYF. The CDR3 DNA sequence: TGCGCCAGCAGCACAAGCGGGAGAGGGGGCGACCTCCGCACAGATACGCAGTATTTT.

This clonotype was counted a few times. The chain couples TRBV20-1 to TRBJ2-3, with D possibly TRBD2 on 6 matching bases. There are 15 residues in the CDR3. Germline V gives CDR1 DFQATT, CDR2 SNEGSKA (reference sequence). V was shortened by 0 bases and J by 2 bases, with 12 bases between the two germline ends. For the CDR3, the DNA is TGCAGTGCTAGAGACGGGAGTCCCCACACAGATACGCAGTATTTT. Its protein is CSARDGSPHTDTQYF.

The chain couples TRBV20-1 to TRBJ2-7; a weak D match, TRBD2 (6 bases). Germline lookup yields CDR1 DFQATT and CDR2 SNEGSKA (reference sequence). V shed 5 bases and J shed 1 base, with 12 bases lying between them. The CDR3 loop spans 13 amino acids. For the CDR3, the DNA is TGCAGTGCTGGGGGGAGTCCGTCCTACGAGCAGTACTTC. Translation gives CSAGGSPSYEQYF.

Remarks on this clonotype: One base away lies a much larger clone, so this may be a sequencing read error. The CDR3 region has the DNA TGTGCCAGCAACTTAGACGGGGGGTACAACAATGAGCAGTTCTTC. Its protein product is CASNLDGGYNNEQFF. This chain joins TRBV7-2 and TRBJ2-1; 7 bases fit TRBD2. The CDR3 has 15 residues. Germline V CDR1 and CDR2: SGHTA, FQGNSA.

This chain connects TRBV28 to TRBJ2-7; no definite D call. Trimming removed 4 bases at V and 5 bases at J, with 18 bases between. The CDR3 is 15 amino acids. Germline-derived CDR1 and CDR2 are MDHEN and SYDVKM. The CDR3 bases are TGTGCCAGCAGTTATTCGGTCCTCCCGCGCGACGAGCAGTACTTC. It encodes CASSYSVLPRDEQYF.

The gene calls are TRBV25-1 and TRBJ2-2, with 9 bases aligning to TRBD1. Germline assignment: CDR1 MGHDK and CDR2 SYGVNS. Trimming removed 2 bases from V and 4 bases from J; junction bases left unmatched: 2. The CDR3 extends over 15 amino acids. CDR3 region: CASSERTGVTGELFF. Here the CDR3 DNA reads TGTGCCAGCAGTGAAAGGACAGGGGTCACCGGGGAGCTGTTTTTT.

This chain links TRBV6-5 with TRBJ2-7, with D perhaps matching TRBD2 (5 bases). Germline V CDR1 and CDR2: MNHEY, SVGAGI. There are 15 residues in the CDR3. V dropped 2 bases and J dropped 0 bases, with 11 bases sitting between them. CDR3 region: CASSYDSGSSYEQYF. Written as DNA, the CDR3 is TGTGCCAGCAGTTACGACTCGGGGAGCTCCTACGAGCAGTACTTC.

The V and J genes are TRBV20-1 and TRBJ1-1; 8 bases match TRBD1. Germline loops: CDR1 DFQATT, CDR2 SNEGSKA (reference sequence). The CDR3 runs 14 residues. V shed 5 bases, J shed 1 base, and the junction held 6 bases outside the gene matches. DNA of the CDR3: TGCAGTGCTCCCCAACAGGGGGGGAACACTGAAGCTTTCTTT. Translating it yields CSAPQQGGNTEAFF.

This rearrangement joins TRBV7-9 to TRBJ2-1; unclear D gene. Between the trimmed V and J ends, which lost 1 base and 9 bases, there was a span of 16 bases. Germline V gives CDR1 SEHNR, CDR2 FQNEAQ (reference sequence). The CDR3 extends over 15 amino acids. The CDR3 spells CASSLGRPPSSEQFF. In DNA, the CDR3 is TGTGCCAGCAGCTTAGGGCGGCCCCCCTCGAGTGAGCAGTTCTTC.

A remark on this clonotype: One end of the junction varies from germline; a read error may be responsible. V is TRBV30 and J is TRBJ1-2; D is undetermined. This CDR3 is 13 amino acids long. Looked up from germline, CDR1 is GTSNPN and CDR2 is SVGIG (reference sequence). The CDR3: CAWTDPGNYGCTF. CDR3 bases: TGTGCCTGGACCGACCCAGGCAACTATGGCTGCACCTTC.

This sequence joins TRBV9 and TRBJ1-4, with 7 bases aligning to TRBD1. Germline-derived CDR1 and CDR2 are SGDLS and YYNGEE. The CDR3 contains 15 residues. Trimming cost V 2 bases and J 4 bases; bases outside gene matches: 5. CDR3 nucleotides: TGTGCCAGCAGCGTCGATCAGGGGGTTAATGAAAAACTGTTTTTT. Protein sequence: CASSVDQGVNEKLFF.

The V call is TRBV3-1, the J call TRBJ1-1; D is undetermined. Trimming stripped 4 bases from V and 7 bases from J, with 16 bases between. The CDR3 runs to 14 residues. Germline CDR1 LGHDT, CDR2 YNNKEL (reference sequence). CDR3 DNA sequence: TGTGCCAGCAGCCCGGATGGAGGGTCGGATGAAGCTTTCTTT. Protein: CASSPDGGSDEAFF.

The CDR3 protein is CAISESGGVSSYNEQYF. As DNA, the CDR3 is TGTGCCATCAGTGAGTCCGGCGGTGTTAGCTCCTACAATGAGCAGTACTTC. V usage is TRBV10-3 and J usage is TRBJ2-5; D remains ambiguous. This CDR3 is 17 amino acids long. The germline V gene has CDR1 ENHRY and CDR2 SYGVKD. Between the trimmed V and J ends, which lost 0 bases and 11 bases, there was a span of 25 bases.

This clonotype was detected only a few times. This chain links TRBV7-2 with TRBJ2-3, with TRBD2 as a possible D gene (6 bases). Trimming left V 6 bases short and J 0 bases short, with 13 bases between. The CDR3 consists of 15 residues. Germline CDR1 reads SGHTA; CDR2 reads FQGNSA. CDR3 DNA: TGTGCCAGCAGTCCAGCGGGTCCAAGCACAGATACGCAGTATTTT. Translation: CASSPAGPSTDTQYF.

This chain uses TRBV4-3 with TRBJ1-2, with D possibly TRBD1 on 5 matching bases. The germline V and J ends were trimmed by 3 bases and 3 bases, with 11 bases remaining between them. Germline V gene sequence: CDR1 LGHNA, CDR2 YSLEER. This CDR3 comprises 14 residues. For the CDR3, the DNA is TGCGCCAGCAGCCATGGCAGGGAGGACTATGGCTACACCTTC. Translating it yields CASSHGREDYGYTF.

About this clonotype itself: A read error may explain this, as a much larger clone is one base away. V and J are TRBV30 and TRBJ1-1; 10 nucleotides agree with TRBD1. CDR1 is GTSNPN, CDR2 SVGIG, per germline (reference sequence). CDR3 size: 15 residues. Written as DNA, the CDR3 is TGTGCCTGGAAGAGGGACAGGGGTCTGAGCACTGAACCTTTCTTT. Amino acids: CAWKRDRGLSTEPFF.

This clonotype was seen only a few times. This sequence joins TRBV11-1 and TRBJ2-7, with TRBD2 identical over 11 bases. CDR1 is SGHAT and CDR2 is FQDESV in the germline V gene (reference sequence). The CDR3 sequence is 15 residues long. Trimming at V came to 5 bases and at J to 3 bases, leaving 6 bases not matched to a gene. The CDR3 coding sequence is TGTGCCAGCAGCAAAACTAGCGGGAGTTTCTACGAGCAGTACTTC. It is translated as CASSKTSGSFYEQYF.

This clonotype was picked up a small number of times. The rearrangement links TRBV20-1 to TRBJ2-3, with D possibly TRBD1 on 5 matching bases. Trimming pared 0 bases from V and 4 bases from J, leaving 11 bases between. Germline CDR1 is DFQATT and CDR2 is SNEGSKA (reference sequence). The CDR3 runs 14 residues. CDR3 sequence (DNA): TGCAGTGCTAGAGATGCAGGGAAATCAGATACGCAGTATTTT. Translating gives CSARDAGKSDTQYF.

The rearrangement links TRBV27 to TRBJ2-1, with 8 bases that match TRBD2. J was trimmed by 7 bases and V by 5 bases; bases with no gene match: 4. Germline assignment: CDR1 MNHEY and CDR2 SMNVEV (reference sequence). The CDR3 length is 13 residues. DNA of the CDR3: TGTGCCAGCAGTGTACTAGCGGTGAATGAGCAGTTCTTC. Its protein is CASSVLAVNEQFF.

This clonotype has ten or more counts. The CDR3 loop is CAISESRQGVQPQHF. The CDR3 DNA reads as TGTGCCATCAGTGAGTCGAGACAGGGGGTCCAGCCCCAGCATTTT. The chain links TRBV10-3 to TRBJ1-5; 9 bases map to TRBD1. The germline V gene has CDR1 ENHRY and CDR2 SYGVKD. V lost 0 bases to trimming and J lost 7 bases; unmatched junction nucleotides: 4. The CDR3 is 15 amino acids.

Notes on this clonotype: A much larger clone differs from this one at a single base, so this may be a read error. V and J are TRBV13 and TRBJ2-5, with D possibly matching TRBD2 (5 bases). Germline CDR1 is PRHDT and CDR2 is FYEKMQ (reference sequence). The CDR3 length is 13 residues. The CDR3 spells CAGSLRTQETQYF. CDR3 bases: TGTGCCGGCAGCCTCCGGACTCAAGAGACCCAGTACTTC.

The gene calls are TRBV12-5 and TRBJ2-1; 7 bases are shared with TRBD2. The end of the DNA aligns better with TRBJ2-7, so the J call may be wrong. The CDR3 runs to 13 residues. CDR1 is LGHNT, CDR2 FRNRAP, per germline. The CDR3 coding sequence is TGTGCTAGTGGTTTAGCGGGGTACAATGAGCAGTACTTC. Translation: CASGLAGYNEQYF.

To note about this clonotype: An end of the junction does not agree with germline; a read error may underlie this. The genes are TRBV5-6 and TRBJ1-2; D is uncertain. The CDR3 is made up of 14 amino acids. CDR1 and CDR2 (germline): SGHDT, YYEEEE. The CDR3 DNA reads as TGTGTCAGCAGCTTGGTTGGCACGAACTATGGCTACACCTTC. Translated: CVSSLVGTNYGYTF.